The next 29 T cell receptor beta chains were all read from a single sample in a study of human T cells and chemical hapten exposure. Noted time point: patch test 1, 2 weeks after DPC sensitization. Treatment noted: therapeutic diphenylcyclopropenone sensitization with weekly scalp DPC. Extraction of total RNA was performed on unfractionated whole blood. TCRdb passed the RACE reads through MiXCR, listing each CDR3 protein once. Among approximately 52,000 distinct CDR3 sequences, 11% were seen once, and the ten largest hold about 2%. This sample comprised whole blood, obtained in connection with sensitization to the hapten diphenylcyclopropenone (DPC). Receptors originate from a woman in her forties with alopecia areata. Some clones in this sample may be carry-over from other donors' samples.

This clonotype was observed a handful of times. The rearrangement uses TRBV11-3 and TRBJ2-7; D assignment may be TRBD1 or TRBD2 (5 bases each). Trimming took 1 base from V and 6 from J, leaving 13 bases between them. The germline V gene has CDR1 SGHNT and CDR2 YENEEA. This CDR3 spans 14 amino acids. This chain's CDR3 is CASSLVHEGSEQYF. For the CDR3, the DNA is TGTGCCAGCAGCTTAGTACATGAGGGGTCCGAGCAGTACTTC.

The chain joins TRBV2 to TRBJ2-2, with TRBD1 as a possible D gene (6 bases). This CDR3 comprises 14 residues. Germline CDR1 SNHLY, CDR2 FYNNEI. The V gene lost 9 bases and the J gene lost 2 bases, with 13 bases spanning the gap. The chain's CDR3 is CASQGQTNTGELFF. As DNA, the CDR3 is TGTGCCAGTCAAGGACAGACTAACACCGGGGAGCTGTTTTTT. Looking up the rest from reference TRBV2 and TRBJ2-2 gives the full variable domain: EPEVTQTPSHQVTQMGQEVILRCVPISNHLYFYWYRQILGQKVEFLVSFYNNEISEKSEIFDDQFSVERPDGSNFTLKIRSTKLEDSAMYFCASQGQTNTGELFFGEGSRLTVL.

The CDR3 is CASSQGPAGATETQYF. The CDR3 coding sequence is TGCGCCAGCAGCCAAGGACCCGCGGGGGCGACAGAGACCCAGTACTTC. The rearrangement joins TRBV4-1 to TRBJ2-5, with D tentatively TRBD2 (7 bases). Germline V gene sequence: CDR1 MGHRA, CDR2 YSYEKL. V gave up 1 base and J gave up 4 bases, with 16 bases separating them. CDR3 length: 16 amino acids.

The CDR3 DNA follows: TGTGCCAGCAGCCCCCGGACTAGTTTTACCGGGGAGCTGTTTTTT. It yields the protein CASSPRTSFTGELFF. This chain links TRBV7-2 with TRBJ2-2, with 7 bases that match TRBD2. Germline CDR1 is SGHTA and CDR2 is FQGNSA. The CDR3 is 15 amino acids. Trimming removed 5 bases from V and 5 bases from J; junction bases left unmatched: 8. Complete variable domain (other parts from reference TRBV7-2 and TRBJ2-2): GAGVSQSPSNKVTEKGKDVELRCDPISGHTALYWYRQSLGQGLEFLIYFQGNSAPDKSGLPSDRFSAERTGGSVSTLTIQRTQQEDSAVYLCASSPRTSFTGELFFGEGSRLTVL.

The chain joins TRBV29-1 to TRBJ1-2; D gene ambiguous. V lost 4 bases, J lost 3 bases, and 9 bases lay in between. The germline CDR1 and CDR2 sequences are SQVTM and ANQGSEA. This CDR3 is 12 amino acids long. CDR3 sequence (DNA): TGCAGCGTTGGAGACCAGGACTATGGCTACACCTTC. It encodes CSVGDQDYGYTF. The variable domain in full, completed from reference TRBV29-1 and TRBJ1-2, reads SAVISQKPSRDICQRGTSLTIQCQVDSQVTMMFWYRQQPGQSLTLIATANQGSEATYESGFVIDKFPISRPNLTFSTLTVSNMSPEDSSIYLCSVGDQDYGYTFGSGTRLTVV.

The rearrangement links TRBV3-1 to TRBJ2-5; 9 bases are a match to TRBD2. The CDR3 is made up of 14 amino acids. Trimming removed 4 bases from V and 1 base from J; junction bases left unmatched: 1. Looked up from germline, CDR1 is LGHDT and CDR2 is YNNKEL (reference sequence). CDR3 loop: CASSPSGTQETQYF. CDR3 coding DNA: TGTGCCAGCAGCCCTAGCGGGACCCAAGAGACCCAGTACTTC.

J is TRBJ2-3 and V is TRBV5-1, with D uncertain. Germline CDR1 SGHRS, CDR2 YFSETQ. CDR3 length: 12 amino acids. Trimming pared 2 bases from V and 3 bases from J, leaving 4 bases between. CDR3 nucleotides: TGCGCCAGCAGCTTAGAAACAGATACGCAGTATTTT. Translated, it gives CASSLETDTQYF.

This clonotype has more than one count but fewer than ten. This sequence joins TRBV18 and TRBJ1-5; weak D call: TRBD1 (6 bases). The CDR3 loop spans 14 amino acids. Germline V lookup: CDR1 KGHSH, CDR2 LQKENI. V was pared by 5 bases and J by 7 bases, with 15 bases between. CDR3 protein: CASSTGGRAQPQHF. The CDR3 nucleotides read TGTGCCAGCTCAACGGGGGGCAGGGCCCAGCCCCAGCATTTT.

This clonotype occurred a few times. The genes are TRBV18 and TRBJ2-5, with D maybe TRBD2 (6 bases). Germline V lookup: CDR1 KGHSH, CDR2 LQKENI. The ends were cut back, 3 bases at V and 0 bases at J, with 11 bases in the middle. There are 15 residues in the CDR3. The CDR3 DNA is TGTGCCAGCTCACCCCCCGGGGACTACCAAGAGACCCAGTACTTC. This sequence encodes CASSPPGDYQETQYF.

At least ten counts were recorded for this clonotype. The chain uses TRBV6-2 or TRBV6-3 and TRBJ1-5; tentative D call: TRBD1 (6 bases). Deletions cut 2 bases from V and 7 bases from J, with 12 bases between. This CDR3 is built from 14 residues. The germline CDR1 and CDR2 sequences are MNHEY and SVGEGT. CDR3 loop: CASSYGQRGQPQHF. The CDR3, as DNA: TGTGCCAGCAGTTACGGACAGAGGGGACAGCCCCAGCATTTT.

This clonotype occurred a few times. This chain uses TRBV28 with TRBJ2-6; D not certain. Germline loops: CDR1 MDHEN, CDR2 SYDVKM. The CDR3 is made up of 11 amino acids. V was cut by 10 bases and J by 8 bases, with 9 bases left in between. CDR3 bases: TGTGCCACCCAGACCCCCAACGTCCTGACTTTC. As protein: CATQTPNVLTF. Using reference TRBV28 and TRBJ2-6 for the parts outside the CDR3, the full variable domain is DVKVTQSSRYLVKRTGEKVFLECVQDMDHENMFWYRQDPGLGLRLIYFSYDVKMKEKGDIPEGYSVSREKKERFSLILESASTNQTSMYLCATQTPNVLTFGAGSRLTVL.

A few counts support this clonotype. The chain is built from TRBV10-3 and TRBJ2-4; 7 positions match TRBD1. Germline CDR1 reads ENHRY; CDR2 reads SYGVKD. Trimming at V came to 0 bases and at J to 7 bases, leaving 6 bases not matched to a gene. This CDR3 region has 15 residues. The CDR3 here is CAISESTGAWNIQYF. The CDR3 nucleotides read TGTGCCATCAGTGAGTCTACAGGGGCTTGGAACATTCAGTACTTC.

The CDR3 sequence is CASSSPPGDQPQHF. DNA for the CDR3: TGTGCCAGCAGTTCCCCTCCCGGGGATCAGCCCCAGCATTTT. The gene calls are TRBV28 and TRBJ1-5; D uncertain. This CDR3 has 14 residues. V gave up 4 bases and J gave up 5 bases, with 12 bases separating them. Germline V gene lookup returns CDR1 MDHEN and CDR2 SYDVKM.

The V and J genes are TRBV23-1 and TRBJ1-5; the D gene is possibly TRBD1 (6 bases). TRBV23-1 is labeled an ORF, and its function is uncertain. V was trimmed by 4 bases and J by 6 bases, leaving 16 bases between them. The CDR3 loop spans 15 amino acids. DNA of the CDR3: TGCGCCAGCAGTCGGTACTACAGGGTGGTTCAGCCCCAGCATTTT. This translates into CASSRYYRVVQPQHF.

The CDR3 loop reads CASRGWDGDSPLHF. CDR3 DNA sequence: TGTGCCAGCAGAGGCTGGGACGGCGATTCACCCCTCCACTTT. V and J are TRBV28 and TRBJ1-6; D is possibly TRBD1 (5 bases). This CDR3 is built from 14 residues. Germline loops: CDR1 MDHEN, CDR2 SYDVKM. Between the trimmed V and J ends, which lost 6 bases and 8 bases, there was a span of 14 bases.

This clonotype was seen a few times. The chain links TRBV11-2 to TRBJ1-4; a weak D match, TRBD1 (5 bases). Germline-derived CDR1 and CDR2 are SGHAT and FQNNGV. The ends were cut back, 5 bases at V and 5 bases at J, with 15 bases in the middle. CDR3 size: 15 residues. The DNA of the CDR3 is TGTGCCAGCAGCGGAATGGGGCTCCCCAATGAAAAACTGTTTTTT. Its protein is CASSGMGLPNEKLFF.

This clonotype showed up many times. The V and J genes are TRBV4-2 and TRBJ2-7; D is tentatively TRBD1 or TRBD2 (5 bases each). Between the trimmed V and J ends, which lost 3 bases and 7 bases, there was a span of 10 bases. The germline gives CDR1 LGHNA, CDR2 YNFKEQ. This CDR3 comprises 12 residues. The CDR3 spells CASSHEGLEQYF. The CDR3 DNA follows: TGTGCCAGCAGCCACGAGGGGTTGGAGCAGTACTTC.

There are a few counts of this clonotype. The genes are TRBV12-3 or TRBV12-4 and TRBJ2-5; no firm D call. There are 14 residues in the CDR3. With 1 base removed from V and 0 bases from J, the gap between germline ends came to 6 bases. The CDR3 loop reads CASSLVGNQETQYF. In nucleotides, the CDR3 is TGTGCCAGCAGTTTAGTGGGGAACCAAGAGACCCAGTACTTC.

The chain is built from TRBV6-5 and TRBJ1-1; 7 bases agree with TRBD1. CDR3 length equals 15 residues. Germline assignment: CDR1 MNHEY and CDR2 SVGAGI. V dropped 5 bases and J dropped 0; count of bases not matched to a gene: 6. CDR3 sequence reads: CASSNPGQLNTEAFF. The CDR3 DNA sequence: TGTGCCAGCAGTAATCCGGGACAGTTGAACACTGAAGCTTTCTTT.

This clonotype was recorded many times. This sequence joins TRBV29-1 and TRBJ2-7; TRBD1 matches at 12 bases. The length of the CDR3 is 13 residues. V dropped 2 bases and J dropped 7; count of bases not matched to a gene: 3. From germline, CDR1 is SQVTM and CDR2 ANQGSEA. The CDR3 nucleotides read TGCAGCGTTGAAAGGGACAGGGGGCGGGAGCAGTACTTC. This codes for CSVERDRGREQYF.

In this sample, this clonotype turned up many times. The chain couples TRBV3-1 to TRBJ1-6; tentative D call: TRBD1 (5 bases). The CDR3 length is 17 residues. Germline CDR1 LGHDT, CDR2 YNNKEL (reference sequence). V was trimmed by 1 base and J by 6 bases, leaving 16 bases between them. The CDR3 loop reads CASSQGRLRGSNSPLHF. The CDR3 DNA sequence: TGTGCCAGCAGCCAAGGACGGCTCCGGGGGAGTAATTCACCCCTCCACTTT.

V and J are TRBV27 and TRBJ2-7; D is unresolved. This CDR3 is 13 amino acids long. Germline V CDR1 and CDR2: MNHEY, SMNVEV (reference sequence). The ends were cut back, 4 bases at V and 2 bases at J, with 9 bases in the middle. The CDR3 sequence is CASSSRAPYEQYF. The CDR3 nucleotides are TGTGCCAGCAGTTCCCGGGCTCCCTACGAGCAGTACTTC.

This clonotype has a handful of counts. The V gene is TRBV11-2, the J gene TRBJ1-1; possible D gene TRBD1, 6 bases. CDR3 length equals 14 residues. Germline V CDR1 and CDR2: SGHAT, FQNNGV. V shed 5 bases and J shed 5 bases, with 15 bases lying between them. Written as DNA, the CDR3 is TGTGCCAGCAGCCTTTCGGGGGCGAGAACTGAAGCTTTCTTT. The encoded protein is CASSLSGARTEAFF. The full variable domain, in which reference TRBV11-2 and TRBJ1-1 provide the parts outside the CDR3, is EAGVAQSPRYKIIEKRQSVAFWCNPISGHATLYWYQQILGQGPKLLIQFQNNGVVDDSQLPKDRFSAERLKGVDSTLKIQPAKLEDSAVYLCASSLSGARTEAFFGQGTRLTVV.

This clonotype was detected many times. The V and J genes are TRBV18 and TRBJ1-2, with D possibly TRBD1 on 5 matching bases. This CDR3 comprises 16 residues. Germline V gene lookup returns CDR1 KGHSH and CDR2 LQKENI. With 0 bases removed from V and 6 bases from J, the gap between germline ends came to 17 bases. The CDR3: CASSPPHLVGQDGYTF. The CDR3, as DNA: TGTGCCAGCTCACCACCACACTTGGTGGGGCAAGATGGCTACACCTTC.

This clonotype was observed many times. CDR3 coding DNA: TGTGCCAGCAGCGTAGAGGGGACAGGGGCCTATGGCTACACCTTC. Translated: CASSVEGTGAYGYTF. The genes are TRBV9 and TRBJ1-2, with 10 positions matching TRBD1. V shed 0 bases, J shed 4 bases, and the junction held 3 bases outside the gene matches. The CDR3 is 15 amino acids. Per the germline V gene, CDR1 is SGDLS and CDR2 is YYNGEE.

The table lists this clonotype with many counts. The chain joins TRBV18 to TRBJ1-1; 9 nucleotides match TRBD1. The V segment lost 3 bases and the J segment 4 bases; nucleotides outside the gene matches: 6. The CDR3 runs 15 residues. Germline CDR1 is KGHSH and CDR2 is LQKENI. In DNA, the CDR3 is TGTGCCAGCTCACCGACAGGGGGAAGTGCCACTGAAGCTTTCTTT. Translation: CASSPTGGSATEAFF.

This clonotype was seen ten or more times. The chain is built from TRBV5-1 and TRBJ2-7, with a tentative D call TRBD1 (5 bases). Germline CDR1 reads SGHRS; CDR2 reads YFSETQ. There are 14 residues in the CDR3. Trimming stripped 4 bases from V and 1 base from J, with 12 bases between. CDR3 region: CASSPMQGSYEQYF. The CDR3 region has the DNA TGCGCCAGCAGCCCCATGCAGGGTTCCTACGAGCAGTACTTC.

This chain joins TRBV7-2 and TRBJ2-3; 13 nucleotides match TRBD2. The germline gives CDR1 SGHTA, CDR2 FQGNSA. Trimming cost V 4 bases and J 8 bases; bases outside gene matches: 9. The CDR3 runs to 16 residues. CDR3 in amino acids: CASSSLTSGRASTQYF. CDR3 in DNA: TGTGCCAGCAGCTCCCTCACTAGCGGGAGGGCCAGTACGCAGTATTTT.

This clonotype appeared many times. J is TRBJ2-2 and V is TRBV7-9; D uncertain. V gave up 1 base and J gave up 3 bases, with 12 bases separating them. This CDR3 comprises 16 residues. Germline V CDR1 and CDR2: SEHNR, FQNEAQ (reference sequence). For the CDR3, the DNA is TGTGCCAGCAGCTTAGGTTCCGCGATTTACACCGGGGAGCTGTTTTTT. It encodes CASSLGSAIYTGELFF. The entire variable domain, with the rest obtained from reference TRBV7-9 and TRBJ2-2, is as follows: DTGVSQNPRHKITKRGQNVTFRCDPISEHNRLYWYRQTLGQGPEFLTYFQNEAQLEKSRLLSDRFSAERPKGSFSTLEIQRTEQGDSAMYLCASSLGSAIYTGELFFGEGSRLTVL.